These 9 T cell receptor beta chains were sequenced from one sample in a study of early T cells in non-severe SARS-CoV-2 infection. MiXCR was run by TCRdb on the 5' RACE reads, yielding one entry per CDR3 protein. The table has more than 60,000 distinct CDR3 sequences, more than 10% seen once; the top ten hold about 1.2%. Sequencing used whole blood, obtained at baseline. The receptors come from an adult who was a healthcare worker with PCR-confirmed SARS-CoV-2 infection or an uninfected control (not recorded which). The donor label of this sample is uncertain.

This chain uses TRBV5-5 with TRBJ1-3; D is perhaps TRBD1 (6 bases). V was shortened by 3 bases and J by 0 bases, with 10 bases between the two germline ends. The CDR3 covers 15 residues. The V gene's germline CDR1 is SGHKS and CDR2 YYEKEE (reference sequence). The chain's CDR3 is CASSYQGLSGNTIYF. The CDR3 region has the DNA TGTGCCAGCAGCTATCAGGGGCTCTCTGGAAACACCATATATTTT. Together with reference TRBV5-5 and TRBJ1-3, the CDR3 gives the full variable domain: DAGVTQSPTHLIKTRGQQVTLRCSPISGHKSVSWYQQVLGQGPQFIFQYYEKEERGRGNFPDRFSARQFPNYSSELNVNALLLGDSALYLCASSYQGLSGNTIYFGEGSWLTVV.

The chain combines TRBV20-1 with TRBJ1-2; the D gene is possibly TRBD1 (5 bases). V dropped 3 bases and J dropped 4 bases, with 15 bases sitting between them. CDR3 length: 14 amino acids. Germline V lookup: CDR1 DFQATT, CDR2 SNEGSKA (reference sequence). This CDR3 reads CSASAKGQSYGYTF. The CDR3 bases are TGCAGTGCTAGCGCTAAGGGGCAGAGCTATGGCTACACCTTC.

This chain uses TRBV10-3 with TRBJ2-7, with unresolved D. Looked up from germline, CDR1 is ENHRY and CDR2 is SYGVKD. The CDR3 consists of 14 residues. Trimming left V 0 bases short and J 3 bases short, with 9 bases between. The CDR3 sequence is CAISESKAGYEQYV. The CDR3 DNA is TGTGCCATCAGTGAGTCGAAGGCAGGCTACGAGCAGTACGTC.

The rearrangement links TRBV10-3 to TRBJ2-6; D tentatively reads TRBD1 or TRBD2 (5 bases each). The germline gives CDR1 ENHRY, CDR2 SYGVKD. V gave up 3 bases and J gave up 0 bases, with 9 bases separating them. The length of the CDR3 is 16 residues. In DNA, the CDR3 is TGTGCCATCAGTGAAGGGACCAGCTCTGGGGCCAACGTCCTGACTTTC. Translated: CAISEGTSSGANVLTF.

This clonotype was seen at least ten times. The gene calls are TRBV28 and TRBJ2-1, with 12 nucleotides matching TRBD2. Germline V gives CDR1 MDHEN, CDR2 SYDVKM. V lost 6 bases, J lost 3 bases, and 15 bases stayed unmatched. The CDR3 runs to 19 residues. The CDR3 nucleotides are TGTGCCAGCAGCTGGGGACTAGCGGGCAAGATCAAAGTCTACAATGAGCAGTTCTTC. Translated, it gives CASSWGLAGKIKVYNEQFF.

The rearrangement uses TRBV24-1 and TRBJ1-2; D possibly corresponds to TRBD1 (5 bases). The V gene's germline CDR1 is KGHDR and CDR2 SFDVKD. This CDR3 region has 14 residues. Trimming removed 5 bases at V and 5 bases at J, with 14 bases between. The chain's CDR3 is CATSARGSPYGYTF. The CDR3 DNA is TGTGCCACCAGTGCTCGGGGCAGTCCGTATGGCTACACCTTC.

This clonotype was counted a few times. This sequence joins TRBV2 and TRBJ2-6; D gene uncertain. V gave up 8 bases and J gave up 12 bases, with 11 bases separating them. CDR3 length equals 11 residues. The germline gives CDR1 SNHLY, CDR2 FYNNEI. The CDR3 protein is CASRITFVLTF. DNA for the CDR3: TGTGCCAGCCGGATAACCTTCGTCCTGACTTTC.

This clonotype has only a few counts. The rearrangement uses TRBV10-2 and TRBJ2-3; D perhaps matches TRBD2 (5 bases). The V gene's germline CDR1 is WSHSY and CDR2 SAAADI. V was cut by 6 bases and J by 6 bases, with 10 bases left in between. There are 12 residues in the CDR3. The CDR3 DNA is TGCGCCAGCAGGCCGGGATCCGATACGCAGTATTTT. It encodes CASRPGSDTQYF.

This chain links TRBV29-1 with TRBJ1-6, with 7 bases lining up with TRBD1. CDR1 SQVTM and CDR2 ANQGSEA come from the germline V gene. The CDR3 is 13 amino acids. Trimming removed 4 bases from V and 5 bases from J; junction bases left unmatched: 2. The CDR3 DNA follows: TGCAGCGTTGGACAGGGAGATAATTCACCCCTCCACTTT. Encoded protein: CSVGQGDNSPLHF.